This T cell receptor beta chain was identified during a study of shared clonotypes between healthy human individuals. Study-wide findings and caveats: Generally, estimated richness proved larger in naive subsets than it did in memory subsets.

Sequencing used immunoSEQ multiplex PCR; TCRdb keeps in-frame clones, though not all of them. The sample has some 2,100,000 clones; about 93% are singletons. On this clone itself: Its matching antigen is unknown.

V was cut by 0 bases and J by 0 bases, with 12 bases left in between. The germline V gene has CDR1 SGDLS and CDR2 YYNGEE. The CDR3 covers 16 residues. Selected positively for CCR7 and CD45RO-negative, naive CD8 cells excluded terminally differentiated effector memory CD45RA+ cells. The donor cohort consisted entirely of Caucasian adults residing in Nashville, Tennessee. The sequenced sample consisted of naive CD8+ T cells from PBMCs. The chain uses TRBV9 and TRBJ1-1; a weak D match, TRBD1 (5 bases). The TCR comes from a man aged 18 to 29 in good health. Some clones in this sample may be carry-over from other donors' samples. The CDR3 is CASSVGIGAMNTEAFF. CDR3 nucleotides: TGTGCCAGCAGCGTAGGAATAGGGGCAATGAACACTGAAGCTTTCTTT.